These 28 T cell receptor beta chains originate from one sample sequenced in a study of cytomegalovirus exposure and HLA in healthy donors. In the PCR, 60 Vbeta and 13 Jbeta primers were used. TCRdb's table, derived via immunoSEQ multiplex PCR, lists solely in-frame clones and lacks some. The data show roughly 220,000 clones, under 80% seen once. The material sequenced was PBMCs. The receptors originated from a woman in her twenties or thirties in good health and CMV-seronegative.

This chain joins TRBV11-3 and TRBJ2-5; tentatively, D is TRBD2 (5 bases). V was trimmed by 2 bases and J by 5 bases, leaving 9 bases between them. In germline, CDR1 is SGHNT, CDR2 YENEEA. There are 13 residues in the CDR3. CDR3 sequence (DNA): TGTGCCAGCAGCTTATGGTCGGGGGAGACCCAGTACTTC. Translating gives CASSLWSGETQYF. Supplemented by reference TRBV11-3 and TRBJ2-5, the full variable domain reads EAGVVQSPRYKIIEKKQPVAFWCNPISGHNTLYWYLQNLGQGPELLIRYENEEAVDDSQLPKDRFSAERLKGVDSTLKIQPAELGDSAVYLCASSLWSGETQYFGPGTRLLVL.

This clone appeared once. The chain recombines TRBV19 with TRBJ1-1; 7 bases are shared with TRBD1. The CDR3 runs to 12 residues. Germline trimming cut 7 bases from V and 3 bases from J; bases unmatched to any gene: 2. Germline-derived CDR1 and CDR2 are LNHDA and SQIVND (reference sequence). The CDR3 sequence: CASTRGDTEAFF. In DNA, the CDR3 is TGTGCCAGTACCAGGGGGGACACTGAAGCTTTCTTT.

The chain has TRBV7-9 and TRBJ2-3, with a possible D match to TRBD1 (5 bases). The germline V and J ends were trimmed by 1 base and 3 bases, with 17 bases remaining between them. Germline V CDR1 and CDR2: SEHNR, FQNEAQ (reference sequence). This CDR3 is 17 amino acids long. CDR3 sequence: CASSLDRQGVITDTQYF. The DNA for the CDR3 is TGTGCCAGCAGCTTAGATCGGCAGGGTGTGATAACAGATACGCAGTATTTT.

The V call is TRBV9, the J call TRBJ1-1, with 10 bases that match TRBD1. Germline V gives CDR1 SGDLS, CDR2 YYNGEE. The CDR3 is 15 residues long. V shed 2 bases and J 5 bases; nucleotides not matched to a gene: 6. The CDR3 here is CASSVEGQGRTEAFF. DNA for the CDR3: TGTGCCAGCAGCGTCGAGGGACAGGGGAGGACTGAAGCTTTCTTT.

The chain's CDR3 is CASSQAVVRGTDTQYF. The CDR3 nucleotides are TGCGCCAGCAGCCAAGCGGTGGTCCGGGGCACAGATACGCAGTATTTT. The chain combines TRBV4-1 with TRBJ2-3; D remains unclear. Germline CDR1 reads MGHRA; CDR2 reads YSYEKL. V lost 1 base and J 1 base, leaving 12 bases between the germline ends. The CDR3 totals 16 residues.

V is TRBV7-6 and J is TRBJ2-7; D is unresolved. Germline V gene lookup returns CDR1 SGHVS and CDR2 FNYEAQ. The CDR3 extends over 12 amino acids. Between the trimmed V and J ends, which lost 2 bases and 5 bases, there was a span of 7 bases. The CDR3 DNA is TGTGCCAGCAGCTTAAATTATAACGAGCAGTACTTC. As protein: CASSLNYNEQYF.

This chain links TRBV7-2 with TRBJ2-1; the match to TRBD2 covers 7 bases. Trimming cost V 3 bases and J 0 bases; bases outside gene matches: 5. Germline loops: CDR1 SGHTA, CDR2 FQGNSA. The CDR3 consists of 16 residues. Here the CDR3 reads CASSLHGRTSYNEQFF. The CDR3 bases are TGTGCCAGCAGCTTGCACGGGAGGACCTCCTACAATGAGCAGTTCTTC.

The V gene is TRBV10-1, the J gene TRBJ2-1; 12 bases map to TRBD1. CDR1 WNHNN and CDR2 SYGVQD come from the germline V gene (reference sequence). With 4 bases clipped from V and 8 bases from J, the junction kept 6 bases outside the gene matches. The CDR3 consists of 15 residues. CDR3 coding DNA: TGCGCCAGCAGTGGGGACAGGGGGCTCATCGATGAGCAGTTCTTC. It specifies CASSGDRGLIDEQFF.

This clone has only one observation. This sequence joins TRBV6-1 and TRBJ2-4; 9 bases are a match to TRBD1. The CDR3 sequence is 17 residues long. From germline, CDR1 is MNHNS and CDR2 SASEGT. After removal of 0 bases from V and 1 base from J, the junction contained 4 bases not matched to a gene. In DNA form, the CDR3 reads TGTGCCAGCAGTGAAGCAACAGGGGGCGGGGCCAAAAACATTCAGTACTTC. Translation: CASSEATGGGAKNIQYF.

This CDR3 reads CASSFGDRDNSPLHF. The CDR3 DNA is TGTGCCAGCAGCTTCGGAGACAGAGATAATTCACCCCTCCACTTT. J is TRBJ1-6 and V is TRBV7-2; D might be TRBD1 (5 bases). Trimming stripped 3 bases from V and 5 bases from J, with 11 bases between. The germline CDR1 and CDR2 sequences are SGHTA and FQGNSA. CDR3 length: 15 residues.

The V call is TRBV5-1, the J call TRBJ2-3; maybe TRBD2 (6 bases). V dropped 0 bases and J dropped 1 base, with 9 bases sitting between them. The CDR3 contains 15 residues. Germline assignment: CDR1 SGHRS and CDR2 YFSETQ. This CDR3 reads CASSLAGAGTDTQYF. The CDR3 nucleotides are TGCGCCAGCAGCTTGGCGGGAGCGGGCACAGATACGCAGTATTTT.

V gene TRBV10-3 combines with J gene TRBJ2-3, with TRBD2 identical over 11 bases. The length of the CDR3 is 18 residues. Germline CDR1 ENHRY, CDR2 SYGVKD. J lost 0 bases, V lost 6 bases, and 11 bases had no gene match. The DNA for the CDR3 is TGTGCCATCAGCTTACTAGCGGGAGAGGGGACTAGCACAGATACGCAGTATTTT. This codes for CAISLLAGEGTSTDTQYF.

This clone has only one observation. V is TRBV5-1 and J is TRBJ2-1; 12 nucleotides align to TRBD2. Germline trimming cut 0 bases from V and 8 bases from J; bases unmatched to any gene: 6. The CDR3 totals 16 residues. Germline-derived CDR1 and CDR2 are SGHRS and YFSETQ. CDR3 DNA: TGCGCCAGCAGCTTGGGACTAGCGGGAGCGGTCGATGAGCAGTTCTTC. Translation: CASSLGLAGAVDEQFF.

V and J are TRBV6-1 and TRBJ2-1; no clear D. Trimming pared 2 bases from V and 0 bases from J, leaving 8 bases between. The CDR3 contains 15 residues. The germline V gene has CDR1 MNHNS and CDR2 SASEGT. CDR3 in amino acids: CASSESYYSYNEQFF. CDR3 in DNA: TGTGCCAGCAGTGAATCTTACTACTCCTACAATGAGCAGTTCTTC.

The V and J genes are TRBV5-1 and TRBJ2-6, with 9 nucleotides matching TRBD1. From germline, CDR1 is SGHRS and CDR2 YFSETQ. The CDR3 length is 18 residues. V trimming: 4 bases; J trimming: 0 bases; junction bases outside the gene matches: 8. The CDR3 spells CASSGGQGQISGANVLTF. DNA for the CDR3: TGCGCCAGCAGCGGGGGACAGGGTCAAATCTCTGGGGCCAACGTCCTGACTTTC.

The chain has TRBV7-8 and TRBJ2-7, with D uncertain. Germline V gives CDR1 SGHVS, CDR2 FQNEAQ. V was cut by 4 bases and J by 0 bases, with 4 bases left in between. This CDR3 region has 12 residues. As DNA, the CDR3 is TGTGCCAGCAGCTCCAGCTCCTACGAGCAGTACTTC. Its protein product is CASSSSSYEQYF.

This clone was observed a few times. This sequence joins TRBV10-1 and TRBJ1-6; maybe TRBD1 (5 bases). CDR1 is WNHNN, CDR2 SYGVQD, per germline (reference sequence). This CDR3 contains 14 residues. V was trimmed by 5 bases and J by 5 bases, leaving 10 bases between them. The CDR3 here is CASSPDSNNSPLHF. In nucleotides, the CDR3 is TGCGCCAGCAGTCCAGACAGCAATAATTCACCCCTCCACTTT.

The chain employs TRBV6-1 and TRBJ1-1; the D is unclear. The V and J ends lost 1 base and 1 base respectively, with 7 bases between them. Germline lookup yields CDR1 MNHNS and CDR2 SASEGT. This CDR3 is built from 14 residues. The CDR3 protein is CASSEVESNTEAFF. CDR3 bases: TGTGCCAGCAGTGAAGTAGAGTCGAACACTGAAGCTTTCTTT.

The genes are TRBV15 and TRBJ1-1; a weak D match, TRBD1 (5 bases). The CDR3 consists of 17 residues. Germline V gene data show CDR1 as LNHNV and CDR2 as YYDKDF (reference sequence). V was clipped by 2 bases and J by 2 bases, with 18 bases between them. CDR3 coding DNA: TGTGCCACCAGCAGATCTGAAGCGGGACCGACCAACACTGAAGCTTTCTTT. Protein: CATSRSEAGPTNTEAFF.

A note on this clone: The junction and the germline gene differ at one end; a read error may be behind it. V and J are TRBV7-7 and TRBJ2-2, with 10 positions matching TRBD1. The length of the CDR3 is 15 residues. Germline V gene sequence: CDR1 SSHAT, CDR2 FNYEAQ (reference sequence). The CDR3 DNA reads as TGTGCTAGCAGCAGGGACAGGGGTGACACCGGGGAGCTGTTTTTT. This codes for CASSRDRGDTGELFF.

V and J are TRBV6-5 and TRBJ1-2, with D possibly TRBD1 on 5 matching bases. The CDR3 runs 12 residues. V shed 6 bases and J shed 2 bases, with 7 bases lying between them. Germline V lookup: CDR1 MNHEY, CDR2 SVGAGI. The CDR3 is CASRGLNYGYTF. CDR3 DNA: TGTGCCAGCAGGGGGCTGAACTATGGCTACACCTTC.

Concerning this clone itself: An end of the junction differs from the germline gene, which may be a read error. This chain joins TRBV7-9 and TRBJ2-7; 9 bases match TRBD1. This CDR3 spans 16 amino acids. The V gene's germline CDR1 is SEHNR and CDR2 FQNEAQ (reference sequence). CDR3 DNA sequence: TGTTCCAGCAGCTTAGGACAGGGGCCTTTCTCCTACGAGCAGTACTTC. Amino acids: CSSSLGQGPFSYEQYF. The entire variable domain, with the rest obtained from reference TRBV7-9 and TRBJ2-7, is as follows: DTGVSQNPRHKITKRGQNVTFRCDPISEHNRLYWYRQTLGQGPEFLTYFQNEAQLEKSRLLSDRFSAERPKGSFSTLEIQRTEQGDSAMYLCSSSLGQGPFSYEQYFGPGTRLTVT.

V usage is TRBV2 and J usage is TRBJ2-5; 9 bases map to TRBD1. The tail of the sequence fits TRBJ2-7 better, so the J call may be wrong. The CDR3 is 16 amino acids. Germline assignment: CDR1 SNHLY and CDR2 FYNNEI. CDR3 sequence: CASSDIAGTGFYEQYF. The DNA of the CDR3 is TGTGCCAGCAGTGACATAGCCGGGACAGGGTTCTACGAGCAGTACTTC.

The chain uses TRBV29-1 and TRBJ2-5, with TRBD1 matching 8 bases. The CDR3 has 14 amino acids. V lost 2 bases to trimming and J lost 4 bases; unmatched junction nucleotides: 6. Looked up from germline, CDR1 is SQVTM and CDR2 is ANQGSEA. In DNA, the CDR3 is TGCAGCGTTGAAAGGGACAGGAAAGGAGAGACCCAGTACTTC. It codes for CSVERDRKGETQYF.

The CDR3 loop is CSAREQGEAFF. The CDR3 DNA sequence: TGCAGTGCTAGAGAACAGGGGGAAGCTTTCTTT. This chain links TRBV20-1 with TRBJ1-1; 7 bases fit TRBD1. With V trimmed by 0 bases and J by 8 bases, 0 bases remained unmatched. The CDR3 has 11 residues. Germline V gives CDR1 DFQATT, CDR2 SNEGSKA (reference sequence).

As DNA, the CDR3 is TGTGCCTGCTATCCTCGAAACACCATATATTTT. Encoded protein: CACYPRNTIYF. The chain carries TRBV30 and TRBJ1-3; D gene ambiguous. V was clipped by 6 bases and J by 5 bases, with 8 bases between them. This CDR3 spans 11 amino acids. The germline gives CDR1 GTSNPN, CDR2 SVGIG (reference sequence).

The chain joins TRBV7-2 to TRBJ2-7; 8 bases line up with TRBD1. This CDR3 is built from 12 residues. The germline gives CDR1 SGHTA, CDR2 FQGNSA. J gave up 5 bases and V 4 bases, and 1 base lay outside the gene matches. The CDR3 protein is CASSWGQDEQYF. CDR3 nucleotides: TGTGCCAGCAGCTGGGGACAGGACGAGCAGTACTTC.

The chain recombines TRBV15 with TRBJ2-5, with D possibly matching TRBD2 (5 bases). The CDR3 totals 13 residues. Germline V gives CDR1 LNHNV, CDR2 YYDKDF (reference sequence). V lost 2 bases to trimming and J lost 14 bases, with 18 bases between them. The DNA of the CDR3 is TGTGCCACCAGCAGATCAAATAGGGAGTGGAACTACTTC. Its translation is CATSRSNREWNYF.